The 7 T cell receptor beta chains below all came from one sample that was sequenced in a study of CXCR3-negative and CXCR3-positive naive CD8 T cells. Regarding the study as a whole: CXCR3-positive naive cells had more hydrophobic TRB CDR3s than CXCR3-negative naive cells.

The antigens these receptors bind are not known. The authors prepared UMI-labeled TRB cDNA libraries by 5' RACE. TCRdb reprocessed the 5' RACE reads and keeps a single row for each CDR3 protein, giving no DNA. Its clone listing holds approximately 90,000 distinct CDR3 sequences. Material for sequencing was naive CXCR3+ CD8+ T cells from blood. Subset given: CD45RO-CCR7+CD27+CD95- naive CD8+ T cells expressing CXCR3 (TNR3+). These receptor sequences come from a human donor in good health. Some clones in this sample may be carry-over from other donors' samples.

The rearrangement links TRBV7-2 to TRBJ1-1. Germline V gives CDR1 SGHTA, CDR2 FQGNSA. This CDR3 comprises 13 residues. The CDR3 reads CASSLRMNTEAFF.

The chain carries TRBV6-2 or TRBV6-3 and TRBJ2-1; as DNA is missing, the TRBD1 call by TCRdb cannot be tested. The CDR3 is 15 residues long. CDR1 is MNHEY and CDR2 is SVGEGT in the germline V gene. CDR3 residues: CASSYAGTGSIGQFF.

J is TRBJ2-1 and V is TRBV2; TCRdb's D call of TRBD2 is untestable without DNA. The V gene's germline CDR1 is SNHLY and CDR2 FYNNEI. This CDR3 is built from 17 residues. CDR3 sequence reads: CASSVRAGGGSYNEQFF.

The CDR3 reads CASSIGQNTEAFF. This rearrangement joins TRBV25-1 to TRBJ1-1. Per the germline V gene, CDR1 is MGHDK and CDR2 is SYGVNS. This CDR3 contains 13 residues. The full variable domain, completed using reference TRBV25-1 and TRBJ1-1, is EADIYQTPRYLVIGTGKKITLECSQTMGHDKMYWYQQDPGMELHLIHYSYGVNSTEKGDLSSESTVSRIRTEHFPLTLESARPSHTSQYLCASSIGQNTEAFFGQGTRLTVV.

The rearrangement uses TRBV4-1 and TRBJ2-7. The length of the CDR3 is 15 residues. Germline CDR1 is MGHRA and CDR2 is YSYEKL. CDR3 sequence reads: CASSQVLDTSYEQYF.

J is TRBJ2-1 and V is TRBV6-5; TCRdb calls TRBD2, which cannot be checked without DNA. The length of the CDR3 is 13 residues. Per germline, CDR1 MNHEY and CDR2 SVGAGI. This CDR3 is CASSRREDFEQFF.

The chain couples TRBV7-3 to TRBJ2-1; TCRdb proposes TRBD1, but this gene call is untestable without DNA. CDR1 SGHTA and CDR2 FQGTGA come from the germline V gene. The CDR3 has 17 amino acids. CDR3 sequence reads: CASSSSPTGGNYNEQFF. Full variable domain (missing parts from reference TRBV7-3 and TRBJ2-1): GAGVSQTPSNKVTEKGKYVELRCDPISGHTALYWYRQSLGQGPEFLIYFQGTGAADDSGLPNDRFFAVRPEGSVSTLKIQRTERGDSAVYLCASSSSPTGGNYNEQFFGPGTRLTVL.